The clone carrying this T cell receptor beta chain was detected only once. What it binds is unknown. J lost 6 bases, V lost 4 bases, and 5 bases had no gene match. This CDR3 has 15 amino acids. Germline CDR1 and CDR2: SGHNT and YYREEE (reference sequence). Analysis merged second doses at about 4 or about 12 weeks. This record belongs to a study of T cell responses to AZD1222 COVID-19 vaccine. Study observations and caveats: Close to half of spike-specific TCRs reportedly recognize unmutated variant regions. No repertoire was sampled before or during the peak T cell response, only after it.

Method: immunoSEQ multiplex PCR; TCRdb's copy keeps in-frame clones and lacks some. In the table there are 90,000 to 150,000 clones, roughly 84% of which are singletons. This chain joins TRBV5-4 and TRBJ2-3; TRBD2 aligns across 13 bases. The TCR comes from an adult who received the AZD1222 COVID-19 vaccine. This specimen consisted of peripheral blood, obtained 28 days after the second AZD1222 dose. CDR3 region: CASSPEGLAGDTQYF. The CDR3 coding sequence is TGTGCCAGCAGCCCGGAGGGACTAGCGGGGGATACGCAGTATTTT.